Below are 17 T cell receptor beta chains sequenced from a single sample in a study of cytomegalovirus exposure and HLA in healthy donors. PCR primers comprised 60 Vbeta and 13 Jbeta primers. Sequencing used immunoSEQ multiplex PCR; TCRdb keeps in-frame clones, though not all of them. The sample has roughly 200,000 clones, 65% to 85% seen once. The sequenced sample was PBMCs. The source is a boy aged 2 to 10 in good health and CMV-seronegative.

This rearrangement joins TRBV2 to TRBJ2-7; 10 bases are shared with TRBD2. Germline-derived CDR1 and CDR2 are SNHLY and FYNNEI. CDR3 size: 15 residues. V was pared by 4 bases and J by 6 bases, with 9 bases of the junction left unmatched. DNA for the CDR3: TGTGCCAGCAGTGTTGAAGAAGCGGGAGGGCCCGAGCAGTACTTC. Translation: CASSVEEAGGPEQYF.

With regard to this clone: The sample contains more than one DNA sequence encoding this CDR3. V usage is TRBV27 and J usage is TRBJ2-7; TRBD1 matches 11 bases. J was trimmed by 3 bases and V by 6 bases; bases with no gene match: 4. CDR1 and CDR2 (germline): MNHEY, SMNVEV (reference sequence). The CDR3 is 14 residues long. CDR3 in amino acids: CASSPGTGGYEQYF. DNA of the CDR3: TGTGCCAGCAGCCCCGGGACAGGGGGCTACGAGCAGTACTTC.

This clone was observed a single time. The chain has TRBV19 and TRBJ2-6, with unresolved D. V was shortened by 5 bases and J by 3 bases, with 8 bases between the two germline ends. The CDR3 spans 14 residues. The germline gives CDR1 LNHDA, CDR2 SQIVND (reference sequence). CDR3 DNA sequence: TGTGCCAGTAGTTTCTCAGTTGGGGCCAACGTCCTGACTTTC. This sequence encodes CASSFSVGANVLTF.

The V gene is TRBV14, the J gene TRBJ2-4, with D possibly matching TRBD2 (7 bases). The CDR3 contains 13 residues. Looked up from germline, CDR1 is SGHDN and CDR2 is FVKESK. V was trimmed by 4 bases and J by 6 bases, leaving 10 bases between them. CDR3 loop: CASSRGGPNIQYF. The CDR3 DNA reads TGTGCCAGCAGCCGGGGGGGCCCAAACATTCAGTACTTC.

The chain carries TRBV7-2 and TRBJ1-3, with D possibly matching TRBD1 (6 bases). Germline assignment: CDR1 SGHTA and CDR2 FQGNSA. This CDR3 region has 18 residues. V was trimmed by 3 bases and J by 1 base, leaving 19 bases between them. CDR3 coding DNA: TGTGCCAGCAGCTTGGCTCTAGGGGGGGCGGTTTCTGGAAACACCATATATTTT. Its translation: CASSLALGGAVSGNTIYF.

A single count supports this clone. The chain carries TRBV6-1 and TRBJ2-1; D not certain. V lost 7 bases to trimming and J lost 7 bases, with 8 bases between them. The CDR3 is made up of 11 amino acids. CDR1 MNHNS and CDR2 SASEGT come from the germline V gene. CDR3 nucleotide sequence: TGTGCCAGCACCCAGAGGAATGAGCAGTTCTTC. Amino acids: CASTQRNEQFF.

The chain employs TRBV6-5 and TRBJ2-7; 12 bases fit TRBD1. Germline-derived CDR1 and CDR2 are MNHEY and SVGAGI. This CDR3 has 15 residues. V trimming: 6 bases; J trimming: 3 bases; junction bases outside the gene matches: 6. The CDR3 spells CASRRGQGASYEQYF. In DNA, the CDR3 is TGTGCCAGCAGAAGGGGACAGGGGGCTAGCTACGAGCAGTACTTC.

V is TRBV6-5 and J is TRBJ2-1; D is uncertain. CDR1 is MNHEY and CDR2 is SVGAGI in the germline V gene. The CDR3 extends over 15 amino acids. V was pared by 0 bases and J by 3 bases, with 9 bases between. This CDR3 is CASSYSAADYNEQFF. The CDR3 region has the DNA TGTGCCAGCAGTTACTCGGCGGCCGACTACAATGAGCAGTTCTTC.

The chain has TRBV7-2 and TRBJ2-7, with D perhaps matching TRBD1 (6 bases). Germline CDR1 is SGHTA and CDR2 is FQGNSA. Trimming removed 4 bases at V and 6 bases at J, with 13 bases between. This CDR3 is built from 13 residues. The CDR3 loop is CASSSETGSEQYF. The CDR3 DNA sequence: TGTGCCAGCAGCTCGGAAACAGGGAGCGAGCAGTACTTC.

This chain joins TRBV30 and TRBJ1-4; a possible D gene is TRBD1 (6 bases). Germline V gives CDR1 GTSNPN, CDR2 SVGIG (reference sequence). Trimming shortened V by 4 bases and J by 10 bases, and 16 bases separated the two germline ends. This CDR3 is built from 13 residues. Here the CDR3 DNA reads TGTGCCTGGACCCCCGGGGGGCGCGGAAAACTGTTTTTT. This sequence encodes CAWTPGGRGKLFF. Complete variable domain (other parts from reference TRBV30 and TRBJ1-4): SQTIHQWPATLVQPVGSPLSLECTVEGTSNPNLYWYRQAAGRGLQLLFYSVGIGQISSEVPQNLSASRPQDRQFILSSKKLLLSDSGFYLCAWTPGGRGKLFFGSGTQLSVL.

The chain employs TRBV9 and TRBJ2-3; tentative D call: TRBD2 (6 bases). Germline lookup yields CDR1 SGDLS and CDR2 YYNGEE. The CDR3 has 17 residues. V lost 4 bases to trimming and J lost 8 bases, with 26 bases between them. The chain's CDR3 is CASSPEWREAGRRTQYF. The CDR3 DNA reads as TGTGCCAGCAGCCCGGAATGGAGGGAGGCAGGGAGGCGTACGCAGTATTTT.

The rearrangement links TRBV5-1 to TRBJ2-7; TRBD1 matches at 8 bases. V lost 1 base, J lost 2 bases, and 2 bases stayed unmatched. CDR1 and CDR2 (germline): SGHRS, YFSETQ. CDR3 length: 14 amino acids. Here the CDR3 DNA reads TGCGCCAGCAGCTTGATACAGGGGGCCTACGAGCAGTACTTC. Amino acid sequence: CASSLIQGAYEQYF. The full variable domain, in which reference TRBV5-1 and TRBJ2-7 provide the parts outside the CDR3, is KAGVTQTPRYLIKTRGQQVTLSCSPISGHRSVSWYQQTPGQGLQFLFEYFSETQRNKGNFPGRFSGRQFSNSRSEMNVSTLELGDSALYLCASSLIQGAYEQYFGPGTRLTVT.

The chain joins TRBV25-1 to TRBJ1-2, with 7 bases lining up with TRBD1. V was clipped by 6 bases and J by 4 bases; unmatched bases: 5. The length of the CDR3 is 13 residues. The germline V gene encodes CDR1 MGHDK and CDR2 SYGVNS. The CDR3 loop is CASSEGTVYGYTF. In nucleotides, the CDR3 is TGTGCCAGCAGCGAGGGGACAGTCTATGGCTACACCTTC.

This clone turned up a few times. The chain combines TRBV10-3 with TRBJ1-1; no firm D call. This CDR3 contains 12 residues. Germline-derived CDR1 and CDR2 are ENHRY and SYGVKD. V was shortened by 2 bases and J by 5 bases, with 6 bases between the two germline ends. CDR3 in DNA: TGTGCCATCAGTGAGGAGGGTACTGAAGCTTTCTTT. It yields the protein CAISEEGTEAFF.

This chain links TRBV19 with TRBJ1-2; D might be TRBD1 (6 bases). V was trimmed by 3 bases and J by 6 bases, leaving 17 bases between them. Germline assignment: CDR1 LNHDA and CDR2 SQIVND (reference sequence). CDR3 size: 15 residues. CDR3 sequence reads: CASSIRVRGGDGYTF. The CDR3 nucleotides read TGTGCCAGTAGTATTAGGGTTCGAGGGGGAGATGGCTACACCTTC.

The chain uses TRBV7-9 and TRBJ2-1; the match to TRBD2 covers 8 bases. The CDR3 length is 18 residues. Unmatched junction bases numbered 13, after V lost 1 base and J lost 5 bases. CDR1 and CDR2 (germline): SEHNR, FQNEAQ (reference sequence). CDR3 sequence reads: CASSLVWGTGGPDNEQFF. The CDR3 nucleotides are TGTGCCAGCAGCTTAGTGTGGGGCACGGGGGGGCCGGACAATGAGCAGTTCTTC.

The rearrangement uses TRBV19 and TRBJ2-5, with D possibly matching TRBD1 (5 bases). In germline, CDR1 is LNHDA, CDR2 SQIVND (reference sequence). Deletions cut 3 bases from V and 2 bases from J, with 7 bases between. This CDR3 comprises 13 residues. CDR3 region: CASSIDRQETQYF. The CDR3 nucleotides are TGTGCCAGTAGTATCGACAGACAAGAGACCCAGTACTTC. The full variable domain, in which reference TRBV19 and TRBJ2-5 provide the parts outside the CDR3, is DGGITQSPKYLFRKEGQNVTLSCEQNLNHDAMYWYRQDPGQGLRLIYYSQIVNDFQKGDIAEGYSVSREKKESFPLTVTSAQKNPTAFYLCASSIDRQETQYFGPGTRLLVL.